Listed below are T cell receptor beta chains from one sample, sequenced in a study of shared clonotypes between healthy human individuals. TCRdb's table, derived via immunoSEQ multiplex PCR, lists solely in-frame clones and lacks some. Counted here are about 990,000 clones, about four fifths occurring once; the ten biggest clones make up under 0.8%. The specimen was memory CD4+ T cells from PBMCs. These receptors came from a man between 18 and 35 years old in good health. Some clones in this sample may be carry-over from other donors' samples. Both conserved end residues are part of each CDR3. A D gene is named only where the DNA matches it firmly. Only some rows state a clone size, as once, few, many or a class for expanded clones.

j_call d_call v_call clone_size cdr3_nt cdr3_aa
TRBJ2-5 TRBD1 TRBV29-1 NA TGCAGCGCCCGGGCCGGGACAGGGATGGGGACCCAGTACTTC CSARAGTGMGTQYF
TRBJ1-1 TRBD1 TRBV5-1 NA TGCGCCAGCAGCGATCAGGGGGCAGACACTGAAGCTTTCTTT CASSDQGADTEAFF
TRBJ1-1 TRBD1 TRBV2 NA TGTGCCAGCAGGGCGACCGGGACAGGTGAAGCTTTCTTT CASRATGTGEAFF
TRBJ2-3 NA TRBV28 NA TGTGCCAGCAGCCCCCAGAGTATGATACATACGCAGTATTTT CASSPQSMIHTQYF
TRBJ1-6 NA TRBV29-1 NA TGCAGCGTTGCGCGTACTCCTAATAATTCACCCCTCCACTTT CSVARTPNNSPLHF
TRBJ2-1 NA TRBV29-1 NA TGCAGCGGCCTCGACCCGGGGGACAATCACAATGAGCAGTTCTTC CSGLDPGDNHNEQFF
TRBJ2-7 NA TRBV15 NA TGTGCCACCAGCAGGGACCTGGGGTTCTACGAGCAGTACTTC CATSRDLGFYEQYF
TRBJ2-4 NA TRBV28 NA TGTGCCAGCAGCCCGACAGAGGTAGCCAAAAACATTCAGTACTTC CASSPTEVAKNIQYF
TRBJ2-7 NA TRBV5-1 NA TGCGCCAGCAGCTTGGTCAGCGGCGGGGTGAGCTCCTACGAGCAGTACTTC CASSLVSGGVSSYEQYF
TRBJ1-1 NA TRBV11-2 once TGTGCCAGCAGCTTAGCCGGGACACCGAACGGGGCTTTCTTT CASSLAGTPNGAFF
TRBJ1-5 NA TRBV7-5 NA TGTGTCAGAAGCTTAGTGAGCTCCCAGAGGGTGGTTCAGCCCCAGCATTTT CVRSLVSSQRVVQPQHF
TRBJ1-4 NA TRBV6-1 NA TGTGCCAGCAGCATTTCGACCCTGCAGATATTGTTTTTT CASSISTLQILFF
TRBJ2-2 NA TRBV7-8 NA TGTGCCAGCAGCCCCCAACACGGCAGTCTAAACACCGGGGAGCTGTTTTTT CASSPQHGSLNTGELFF
TRBJ2-1 NA TRBV5-1 NA TGCGCCTCCTCAACCCGCCCAAGCTCCTACAATGAGCAGTTCTTC CASSTRPSSYNEQFF
TRBJ1-1 TRBD1 TRBV27 NA TGTGCCAGCAGTTTCCCCATTAAACAGGGGATGAACACTGAAGCTTTCTTT CASSFPIKQGMNTEAFF
TRBJ2-1 TRBD1 TRBV11-2 many TGTGCCAGCAGCCAGACAACAGGGGGCAATGAGCAGTTCTTC CASSQTTGGNEQFF
TRBJ1-1 NA TRBV5-1 few TGCGCCAGCAGCTTGGCTGTTGGGCAGATGAACACTGAAGCTTTCTTT CASSLAVGQMNTEAFF
TRBJ1-5 NA TRBV7-8 NA TGTGCCAGCAGCCGAACGGATAGCAATCAGCCCCAGCATTTT CASSRTDSNQPQHF
TRBJ1-4 TRBD1 TRBV19 NA TGTGCCAGTATTTCCCCGGGACAGGGAGGAGAAAAACTGTTTTTT CASISPGQGGEKLFF
TRBJ2-1 NA TRBV11-3 NA TGTGCCAGCAGCTCACTAGAAGACAATGAGCAGTTCTTC CASSSLEDNEQFF
TRBJ2-1 TRBD2 TRBV27 NA TGTGCCAGCAGCGATCATGAAGAGGGAGGGTACAATGAGCAGTTCTTC CASSDHEEGGYNEQFF
TRBJ2-7 TRBD1 TRBV7-2 NA TGTGCCAGCAGTCCAACCGGGGGACAGGGCTACGAGCAGTACTTC CASSPTGGQGYEQYF
TRBJ2-5 TRBD2 TRBV7-8 many TGTGCCAGCAGCTTAAGGATCAGTCTGAGGCGGGAGCTATCCCAAGAGACCCAGTACTTC CASSLRISLRRELSQETQYF
TRBJ2-2 TRBD2 TRBV5-1 NA TGCGCCAGCAGCTTGCGGCTAGCGGACACCGGGGAGCTGTTTTTT CASSLRLADTGELFF
TRBJ2-7 TRBD2 TRBV7-2 NA TGTGCCAGCAGCCCCCATTCGCTAGCGGGTCTGGGCGAGCAGTACTTC CASSPHSLAGLGEQYF
TRBJ2-7 NA TRBV6-6 NA TGTGCCAGCAAAGGGGTTGGTGAGCAGTACTTC CASKGVGEQYF
TRBJ1-5 NA TRBV30 NA TGTGCCTGGAGTTGGGGGCCCGGGCAGCCCCAGCATTTT CAWSWGPGQPQHF
TRBJ1-1 NA TRBV5-1 NA TGCGCCAGCAGCTTGGGTTCTGTAATGAACACTGAAGCTTTCTTT CASSLGSVMNTEAFF
TRBJ1-2 NA TRBV5-4 NA TGTGCCAGCAGACAGACAGCAACTAACTATGGCTACACCTTC CASRQTATNYGYTF
TRBJ2-4 TRBD2 TRBV7-2 NA TGTGCCAGCAGCTCATCAAAGGGGCGGGAGGGAACCAAAAACATTCAGTACTTC CASSSSKGREGTKNIQYF
TRBJ2-7 NA TRBV19 once TGTGCCAGTAGTGCTCGTCTTATTCCGCTATACGAGCAGTACTTC CASSARLIPLYEQYF
TRBJ1-5 NA TRBV6-1 NA TGTGCCAGCAGGGTCTCGGGAGGGCGCAATCAGCCCCAGCATTTT CASRVSGGRNQPQHF
TRBJ1-2 TRBD1 TRBV28 NA TGTGCCAGCAGTTTACTCAGGACAGGGGTTTATGGCTACACCTTC CASSLLRTGVYGYTF
TRBJ2-1 TRBD2 TRBV10-1 NA TGCGCCAGCAGTGAGTCCGGGACTAGGATCTACAATGAGCAGTTCTTC CASSESGTRIYNEQFF
TRBJ1-5 NA TRBV15 NA TGTGCCACCAGCAGAATGGCCCGAGGCGACCAGCCCCAGCATTTT CATSRMARGDQPQHF
TRBJ1-5 NA TRBV28 few TGTGCCAGCAGTTTGACCCGGACCTTTAATCAGCCCCAGCATTTT CASSLTRTFNQPQHF
TRBJ2-7 NA TRBV7-8 NA TGTGCCAGCATCCCCGCCGGGATTGCCTACGAGCAGTACTTC CASIPAGIAYEQYF
TRBJ1-5 NA TRBV6-6 NA TGTGCCAGCAGTCCCGTAGGGACTGTCGGATCTCAGCCCCAGCATTTT CASSPVGTVGSQPQHF
TRBJ2-7 TRBD2 TRBV7-9 NA TGTGCCAGCAGCTCGCCGTGGACTAGCGGGAGCGTACCGTACGAGCAGTACTTC CASSSPWTSGSVPYEQYF
TRBJ2-7 TRBD2 TRBV5-1 NA TGCGCCAGCAGCTTGGCCTACAGGACTAGCGGGGTAGCCTACGAGCAGTACTTC CASSLAYRTSGVAYEQYF
TRBJ1-2 NA TRBV5-4 NA TGTGCCAGCAGCCCAATTAAAGGCGCGGGGGGCTACACCTTC CASSPIKGAGGYTF
TRBJ2-7 TRBD2 TRBV5-4 NA TGTGCCAGCAGCTGGGTCGGGTTGGGGGGGAACGAGCAGTACTTC CASSWVGLGGNEQYF
TRBJ2-7 NA TRBV18 NA TGTGCCAGCTCCCCTCTGGCGGCCACCTACGAGCAGTACTTC CASSPLAATYEQYF
TRBJ2-3 NA TRBV11-2 NA TGTGCCAGCAGCTTAGCCGGGGCAGGGGCTAGCACAGATACGCAGTATTTT CASSLAGAGASTDTQYF
TRBJ2-1 NA TRBV7-2 NA TGTGCCAGCAGCTTAGTGGGTGAGCAGTTCTTC CASSLVGEQFF
TRBJ2-1 TRBD2 TRBV19 NA TGTGCCAGTAGTACACTAGCGGGCTACAATGAGCAGTTCTTC CASSTLAGYNEQFF
TRBJ2-1 NA TRBV28 NA TGTGCCAGCAGTTCCTTAACCCAGTCCTACAATGAGCAGTTCTTC CASSSLTQSYNEQFF
TRBJ2-1 NA TRBV18 few TGTGCCAGCTCACAAAATAGCGTCTACTCCTACAATGAGCAGTTCTTC CASSQNSVYSYNEQFF
TRBJ2-6 TRBD1 TRBV7-2 NA TGTGCCAGCAGCTTAAAAGGGACAGGAAACTCTGGGGCCAACGTCCTGACTTTC CASSLKGTGNSGANVLTF
TRBJ2-5 NA TRBV5-8 NA TGTGCCAGCAGCCCGGGGAGGGGGTACCAAGAGACCCAGTACTTC CASSPGRGYQETQYF
TRBJ2-1 TRBD1 TRBV7-9 NA TGTGCCAGCAGCTTTGGACAGGGCTCCTACAATGAGCAGTTCTTC CASSFGQGSYNEQFF
TRBJ1-1 NA TRBV5-4 NA TGTGCCAGCAGGGAGGTCGGCACTGAAGCTTTCTTT CASREVGTEAFF
TRBJ2-7 NA TRBV4-2 NA TGTGCCAGCAGCCAAGATTTGGGCAGAACCTACGAGCAGTACTTC CASSQDLGRTYEQYF
TRBJ1-5 NA TRBV19 NA TGTGCCAGTAGCCCACTCTCGGGGGGCCGGCAGCCCCAGCATTTT CASSPLSGGRQPQHF
TRBJ1-3 NA TRBV9 once TGTGCCAGCGGTCACCTGAGTGATGGAAACACCATATATTTT CASGHLSDGNTIYF